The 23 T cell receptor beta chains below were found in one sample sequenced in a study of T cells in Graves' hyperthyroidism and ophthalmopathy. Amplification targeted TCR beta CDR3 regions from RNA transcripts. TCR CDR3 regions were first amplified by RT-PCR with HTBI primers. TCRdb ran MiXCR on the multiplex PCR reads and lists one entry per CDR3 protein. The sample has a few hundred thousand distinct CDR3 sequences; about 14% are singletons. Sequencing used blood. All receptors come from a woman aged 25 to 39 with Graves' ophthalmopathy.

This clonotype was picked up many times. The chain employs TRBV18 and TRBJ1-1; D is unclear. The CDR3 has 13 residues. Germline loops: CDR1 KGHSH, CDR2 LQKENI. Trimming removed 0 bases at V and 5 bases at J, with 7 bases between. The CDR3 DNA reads TGTGCCAGCTCACCACCAACGGGAACTGAAGCTTTCTTT. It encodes CASSPPTGTEAFF. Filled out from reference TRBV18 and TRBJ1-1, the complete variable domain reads NAGVMQNPRHLVRRRGQEARLRCSPMKGHSHVYWYRQLPEEGLKFMVYLQKENIIDESGMPKERFSAEFPKEGPSILRIQQVVRGDSAAYFCASSPPTGTEAFFGQGTRLTVV.

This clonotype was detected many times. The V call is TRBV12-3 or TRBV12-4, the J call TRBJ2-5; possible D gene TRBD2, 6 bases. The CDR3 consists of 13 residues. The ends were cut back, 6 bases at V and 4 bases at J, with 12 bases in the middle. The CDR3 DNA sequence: TGTGCCAGCAGGGTAGGAGGGGCAGAGACCCAGTACTTC. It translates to CASRVGGAETQYF.

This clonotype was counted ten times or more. Here the CDR3 reads CAWSLLDRVHEQYF. Here the CDR3 DNA reads TGTGCCTGGAGTCTACTGGACAGGGTCCACGAGCAGTACTTC. This rearrangement joins TRBV30 to TRBJ2-7, with 8 bases aligning to TRBD1. CDR1 is GTSNPN, CDR2 SVGIG, per germline (reference sequence). CDR3 length equals 14 residues. V lost 2 bases to trimming and J lost 5 bases; unmatched junction nucleotides: 8. The full variable domain, completed using reference TRBV30 and TRBJ2-7, is SQTIHQWPATLVQPVGSPLSLECTVEGTSNPNLYWYRQAAGRGLQLLFYSVGIGQISSEVPQNLSASRPQDRQFILSSKKLLLSDSGFYLCAWSLLDRVHEQYFGPGTRLTVT.

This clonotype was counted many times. CDR3 amino acids: CATSRGPRPAGYTF. The DNA for the CDR3 is TGTGCCACCAGCAGAGGTCCTCGGCCAGCCGGCTACACCTTC. This sequence joins TRBV15 and TRBJ1-2, with no clear D. V lost 1 base and J 8 bases, leaving 14 bases between the germline ends. The germline V gene has CDR1 LNHNV and CDR2 YYDKDF (reference sequence). CDR3 length equals 14 residues.

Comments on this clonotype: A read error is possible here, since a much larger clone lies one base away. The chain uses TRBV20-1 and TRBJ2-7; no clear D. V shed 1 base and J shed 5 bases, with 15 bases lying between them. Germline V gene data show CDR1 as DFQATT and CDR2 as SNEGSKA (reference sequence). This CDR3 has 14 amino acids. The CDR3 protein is CSARGQASSHEQYF. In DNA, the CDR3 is TGCAGTGCTAGAGGTCAGGCGTCCAGCCACGAGCAGTACTTC.

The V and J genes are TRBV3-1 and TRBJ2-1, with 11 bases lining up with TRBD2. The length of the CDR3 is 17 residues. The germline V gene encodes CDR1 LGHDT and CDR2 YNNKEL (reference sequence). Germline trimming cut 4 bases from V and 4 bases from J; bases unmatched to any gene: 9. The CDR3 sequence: CASSPPAGLAEYNEQFF. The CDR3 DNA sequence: TGTGCCAGCAGCCCCCCGGCGGGACTAGCGGAGTACAATGAGCAGTTCTTC.

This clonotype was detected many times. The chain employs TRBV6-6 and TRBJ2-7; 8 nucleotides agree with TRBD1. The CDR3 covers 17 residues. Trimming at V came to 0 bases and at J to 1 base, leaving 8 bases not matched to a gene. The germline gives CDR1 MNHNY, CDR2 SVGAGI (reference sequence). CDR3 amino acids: CASSYSPTGAVSYEQYF. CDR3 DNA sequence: TGTGCCAGCAGTTACTCCCCGACAGGGGCCGTTTCCTACGAGCAGTACTTC.

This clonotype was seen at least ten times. The CDR3 region is CASKKLAGSSYNEQFF. DNA for the CDR3: TGTGCCAGCAAAAAACTAGCGGGGAGCTCCTACAATGAGCAGTTCTTC. The gene calls are TRBV2 and TRBJ2-1, with 10 bases identical to TRBD2. Trimming removed 7 bases from V and 0 bases from J; junction bases left unmatched: 6. This CDR3 is 16 amino acids long. Germline V gene sequence: CDR1 SNHLY, CDR2 FYNNEI.

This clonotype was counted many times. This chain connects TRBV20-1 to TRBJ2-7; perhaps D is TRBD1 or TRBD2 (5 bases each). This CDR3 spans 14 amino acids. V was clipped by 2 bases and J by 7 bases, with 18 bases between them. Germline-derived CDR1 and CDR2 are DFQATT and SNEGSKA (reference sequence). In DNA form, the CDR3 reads TGCAGTGCTAGAACCGGGACCGCCGTCCGGGAGCAGTACTTC. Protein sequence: CSARTGTAVREQYF.

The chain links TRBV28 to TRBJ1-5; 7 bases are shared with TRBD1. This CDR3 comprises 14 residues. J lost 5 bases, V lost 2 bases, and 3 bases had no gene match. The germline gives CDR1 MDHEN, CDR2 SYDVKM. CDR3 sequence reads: CASSLTGVDQPQHF. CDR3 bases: TGTGCCAGCAGTTTAACAGGGGTGGATCAGCCCCAGCATTTT.

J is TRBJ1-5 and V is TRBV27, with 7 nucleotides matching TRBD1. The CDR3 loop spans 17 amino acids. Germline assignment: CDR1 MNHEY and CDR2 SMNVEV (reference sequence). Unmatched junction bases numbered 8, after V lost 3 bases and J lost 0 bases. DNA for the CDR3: TGTGCCAGCAGTTTCTCAGCCGGGACAGCTAGCAATCAGCCCCAGCATTTT. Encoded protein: CASSFSAGTASNQPQHF.

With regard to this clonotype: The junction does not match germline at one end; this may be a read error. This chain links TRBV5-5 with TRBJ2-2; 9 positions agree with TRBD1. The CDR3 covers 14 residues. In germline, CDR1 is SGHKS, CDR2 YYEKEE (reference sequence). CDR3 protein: CANSRTGAPGELFF. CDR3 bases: TGTGCCAACAGCCGGACAGGGGCCCCCGGGGAGCTGTTTTTT.

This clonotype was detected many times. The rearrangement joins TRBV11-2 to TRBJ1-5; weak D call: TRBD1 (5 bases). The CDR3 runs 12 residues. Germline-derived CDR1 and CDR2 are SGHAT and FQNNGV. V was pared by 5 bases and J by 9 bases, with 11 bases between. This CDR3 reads CASSLGGGPQHF. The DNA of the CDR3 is TGTGCCAGCAGCCTCGGGGGGGGGCCCCAGCATTTT.

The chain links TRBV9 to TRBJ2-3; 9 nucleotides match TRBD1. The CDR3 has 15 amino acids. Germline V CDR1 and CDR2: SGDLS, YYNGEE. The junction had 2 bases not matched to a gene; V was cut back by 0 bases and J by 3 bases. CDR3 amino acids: CASSVAGQGTDTQYF. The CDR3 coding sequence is TGTGCCAGCAGCGTAGCGGGACAGGGAACAGATACGCAGTATTTT.

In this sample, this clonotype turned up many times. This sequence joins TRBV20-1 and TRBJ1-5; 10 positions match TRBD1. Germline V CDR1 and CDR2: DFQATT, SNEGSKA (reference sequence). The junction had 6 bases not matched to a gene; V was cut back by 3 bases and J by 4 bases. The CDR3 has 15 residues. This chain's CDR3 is CSASDGQGGNQPQHF. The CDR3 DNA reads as TGCAGTGCTAGCGACGGACAGGGGGGGAATCAGCCCCAGCATTTT.

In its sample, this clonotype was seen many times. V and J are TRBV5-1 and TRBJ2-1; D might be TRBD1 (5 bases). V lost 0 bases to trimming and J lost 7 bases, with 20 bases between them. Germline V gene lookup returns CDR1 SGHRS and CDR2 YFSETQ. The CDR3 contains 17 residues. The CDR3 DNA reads TGCGCCAGCAGCTTGGTAGGTGCAGGGTCCTCATGGAATGAGCAGTTCTTC. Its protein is CASSLVGAGSSWNEQFF.

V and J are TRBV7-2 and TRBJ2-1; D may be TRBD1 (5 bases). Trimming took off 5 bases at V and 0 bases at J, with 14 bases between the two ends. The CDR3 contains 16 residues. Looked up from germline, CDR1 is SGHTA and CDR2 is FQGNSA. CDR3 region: CASSPLRTNSYNEQFF. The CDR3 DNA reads TGTGCCAGCAGCCCATTAAGGACAAACTCCTACAATGAGCAGTTCTTC.

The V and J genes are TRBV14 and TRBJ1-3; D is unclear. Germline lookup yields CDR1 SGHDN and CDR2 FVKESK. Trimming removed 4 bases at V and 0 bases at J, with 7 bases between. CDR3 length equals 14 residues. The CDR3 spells CASSRDVSGNTIYF. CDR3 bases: TGTGCCAGCAGCCGAGATGTCTCTGGAAACACCATATATTTT. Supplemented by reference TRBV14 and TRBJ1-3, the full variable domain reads EAGVTQFPSHSVIEKGQTVTLRCDPISGHDNLYWYRRVMGKEIKFLLHFVKESKQDESGMPNNRFLAERTGGTYSTLKVQPAELEDSGVYFCASSRDVSGNTIYFGEGSWLTVV.

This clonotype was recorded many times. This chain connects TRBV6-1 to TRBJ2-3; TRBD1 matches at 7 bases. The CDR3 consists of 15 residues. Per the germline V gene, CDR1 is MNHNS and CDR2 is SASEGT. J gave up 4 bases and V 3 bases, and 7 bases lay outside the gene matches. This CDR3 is CASSDRQGGADTQYF. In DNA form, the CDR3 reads TGTGCCAGCAGTGACAGACAGGGCGGAGCAGATACGCAGTATTTT.

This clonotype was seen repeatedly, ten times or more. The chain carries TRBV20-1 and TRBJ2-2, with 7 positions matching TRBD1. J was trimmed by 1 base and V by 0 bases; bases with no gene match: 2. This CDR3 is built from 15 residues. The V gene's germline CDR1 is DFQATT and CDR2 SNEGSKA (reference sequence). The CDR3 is CSARDPGGNTGELFF. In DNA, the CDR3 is TGCAGTGCTAGAGACCCAGGGGGGAACACCGGGGAGCTGTTTTTT.

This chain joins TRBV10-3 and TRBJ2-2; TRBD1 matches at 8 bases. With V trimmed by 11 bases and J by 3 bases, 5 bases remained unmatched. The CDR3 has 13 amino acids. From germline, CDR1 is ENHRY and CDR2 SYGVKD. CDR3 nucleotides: TGTGCCGCACAGGACAGGGACACCGGGGAGCTGTTTTTT. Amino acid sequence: CAAQDRDTGELFF.

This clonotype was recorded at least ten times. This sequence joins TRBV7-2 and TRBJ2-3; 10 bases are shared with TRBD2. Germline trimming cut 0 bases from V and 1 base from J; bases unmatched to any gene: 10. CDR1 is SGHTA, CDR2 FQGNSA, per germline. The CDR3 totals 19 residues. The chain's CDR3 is CASSLASLAGAGGTDTQYF. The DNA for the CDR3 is TGTGCCAGCAGCTTAGCTAGTCTAGCGGGGGCCGGAGGCACAGATACGCAGTATTTT.

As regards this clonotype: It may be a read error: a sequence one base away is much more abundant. The CDR3, as DNA: TGTGCCAGCAGCTTAAAGGGGACCTACGAGCAGTACTTC. It is translated as CASSLKGTYEQYF. The chain employs TRBV7-9 and TRBJ2-7; a weak D match, TRBD1 (5 bases). Germline V CDR1 and CDR2: SEHNR, FQNEAQ (reference sequence). The germline V and J ends were trimmed by 2 bases and 2 bases, with 7 bases remaining between them. The CDR3 length is 13 residues.